These 10 T cell receptor beta chains originate from one sample sequenced in a study of T cells after yellow fever vaccination. TCRdb redid the calling of the 5' RACE reads with MiXCR, one entry per CDR3 protein. The repertoire includes a few hundred thousand distinct CDR3 sequences, 3.6% of them detected once, and about 20% sits in the top ten. This specimen was PBMCs, taken 15 days after the yellow fever booster vaccination. These receptor sequences come from a man younger than 35 who received the YFV17D yellow fever vaccine.

This clonotype came up many times. The chain is built from TRBV4-3 and TRBJ1-5; D may be TRBD1 (5 bases). CDR1 and CDR2 from the germline V gene are LGHNA and YSLEER. This CDR3 contains 15 residues. V lost 0 bases and J 2 bases, leaving 8 bases between the germline ends. CDR3 DNA sequence: TGCGCCAGCAGCCAAGATTCCAGGGGCAATCAGCCCCAGCATTTT. Amino acids: CASSQDSRGNQPQHF.

This clonotype was picked up many times. V and J are TRBV9 and TRBJ2-3; D gene uncertain. Trimming took 2 bases from V and 5 from J, leaving 15 bases between them. Germline values: CDR1 SGDLS, CDR2 YYNGEE. This CDR3 has 15 residues. DNA of the CDR3: TGTGCCAGCAGCGTCGGGCCCCAAGGCGGAGATACGCAGTATTTT. It specifies CASSVGPQGGDTQYF.

This clonotype was recorded at least ten times. J is TRBJ2-7 and V is TRBV28, with D possibly TRBD2 on 6 matching bases. CDR3 length: 14 residues. CDR1 and CDR2 from the germline V gene are MDHEN and SYDVKM. The V and J ends lost 7 bases and 3 bases respectively, with 16 bases between them. CDR3 residues: CASKSGAGFYEQYV. As DNA, the CDR3 is TGTGCCAGCAAGTCAGGCGCGGGGTTCTACGAGCAGTACGTC.

This clonotype was seen at least ten times. CDR3 DNA sequence: TGTGCCAGCAGTCCGACAGGGGGCAGGGGGACTGAAGCTTTCTTT. This gives the protein CASSPTGGRGTEAFF. This sequence joins TRBV12-3 or TRBV12-4 and TRBJ1-1; 10 bases align to TRBD1. With 5 bases clipped from V and 5 bases from J, the junction kept 8 bases outside the gene matches. This CDR3 region has 15 residues.

As regards this clonotype: Just one base apart from a much larger clone, this may be a read error. The V gene is TRBV7-2, the J gene TRBJ2-1, with D possibly being TRBD2 (6 bases). This CDR3 has 12 amino acids. V shed 4 bases and J shed 14 bases, with 15 bases lying between them. The V gene's germline CDR1 is SGHTA and CDR2 FQGNSA. Here the CDR3 reads CASSSRLVEEFF. The CDR3 DNA reads as TGTGCCAGCAGCTCGCGACTAGTCGAGGAGTTCTTC.

This clonotype has ten or more counts. The rearrangement joins TRBV5-1 to TRBJ1-4; D may be TRBD1 (6 bases). V lost 3 bases and J 3 bases, leaving 15 bases between the germline ends. Germline V gene sequence: CDR1 SGHRS, CDR2 YFSETQ. The CDR3 is 16 amino acids. CDR3 nucleotides: TGCGCCAGCAGCTGGGTCTCGGGGGGCCCTAATGAAAAACTGTTTTTT. Translated: CASSWVSGGPNEKLFF.

This clonotype was seen repeatedly, ten times or more. The V and J genes are TRBV20-1 and TRBJ2-7, with 9 bases aligning to TRBD1. J gave up 0 bases and V 3 bases, and 3 bases lay outside the gene matches. Germline V gives CDR1 DFQATT, CDR2 SNEGSKA (reference sequence). The CDR3 runs 14 residues. The CDR3 DNA reads as TGCAGTGCTAGTGGGACAGGGACCTCCTACGAGCAGTACTTC. Translating gives CSASGTGTSYEQYF.

This clonotype was seen at least ten times. The chain employs TRBV12-3 or TRBV12-4 and TRBJ1-4; unclear D gene. Trimming left V 5 bases short and J 8 bases short, with 15 bases between. The CDR3 contains 14 residues. CDR3 in DNA: TGTGCCAGCAGTCATGACCCGGGCCGGGAAAAACTGTTTTTT. It encodes CASSHDPGREKLFF.

Ten or more counts support this clonotype. The rearrangement joins TRBV5-6 to TRBJ2-1; 14 nucleotides line up with TRBD2. V lost 2 bases to trimming and J lost 13 bases; unmatched junction nucleotides: 8. Germline V gives CDR1 SGHDT, CDR2 YYEEEE. The CDR3 contains 15 residues. CDR3 DNA: TGTGCCAGCAGCTTCAGGGTTGGACTAGCGGGGGGACAGTTCTTC. This codes for CASSFRVGLAGGQFF.

V gene TRBV5-5 combines with J gene TRBJ2-3, with 7 bases identical to TRBD2. Germline V CDR1 and CDR2: SGHKS, YYEKEE (reference sequence). The J segment lost 3 bases and the V segment lost 4 bases, leaving 8 bases of the junction unmatched. The CDR3 is made up of 15 amino acids. CDR3 loop: CASSLLGAGTDTQYF. CDR3 DNA sequence: TGTGCCAGCAGCCTTCTCGGAGCGGGAACAGATACGCAGTATTTT.